A selection of T cell receptor beta chains follows, all from one sample in a study of blood T cell repertoires in COVID-19. Repertoires were generated with immunoSEQ multiplex PCR, while TCRdb's copy carries only in-frame clones and drops some. Among 210,000 or so clones listed, around 90% were seen once. The sample comprised PBMCs or T cells enriched from blood (not recorded which). Source of these receptors: a woman aged 30 to 39 who had been exposed to COVID-19. Each CDR3 is given with its conserved first and last residue. The D gene is left open where the match is weak. Clone sizes are given selectively: once, few, many, or a class where the clone is expanded.

V gene,D gene,J gene,clone size,CDR3 protein,CDR3 DNA
TRBV15,-,TRBJ2-3,-,CATSRGGSDTQYF,TGTGCCACCAGCAGAGGAGGGTCAGATACGCAGTATTTT
TRBV2,-,TRBJ2-7,once,CASSRDAYEQYF,TGTGCCAGCAGTCGGGATGCCTACGAGCAGTACTTC
TRBV28,TRBD1,TRBJ1-5,-,CASSFGGTGSNQPQHF,TGTGCCAGCAGTTTCGGTGGGACAGGCTCCAATCAGCCCCAGCATTTT
TRBV11-2,-,TRBJ2-7,-,CASSLGRDSNYEQYF,TGTGCCAGCAGCTTAGGTCGTGACAGCAACTACGAGCAGTACTTC
TRBV6-6,-,TRBJ2-1,-,CASSYPSSYNEQFF,TGTGCCAGCAGTTACCCGAGCTCCTACAATGAGCAGTTCTTC
TRBV10-3,TRBD1,TRBJ1-2,-,CAISDPRQGASHGYTF,TGTGCCATCAGTGACCCCAGACAGGGGGCCAGTCATGGCTACACCTTC
TRBV24-1,TRBD1,TRBJ2-5,-,CATSDPGQGAETQYF,TGTGCCACCAGTGATCCGGGACAGGGGGCTGAGACCCAGTACTTC
TRBV9,TRBD2,TRBJ2-2,-,CASTPPAGGPNTGELFF,TGTGCCAGCACCCCCCCCGCGGGAGGCCCGAACACCGGGGAGCTGTTTTTT
TRBV28,-,TRBJ2-1,-,CASSPPGSSYNEQFF,TGTGCCAGCAGTCCTCCGGGAAGCTCCTACAATGAGCAGTTCTTC
TRBV28,TRBD1,TRBJ2-6,-,CASRNRGRGANVLTF,TGTGCCAGCAGAAACAGGGGGCGCGGGGCCAACGTCCTGACTTTC
TRBV18,TRBD1,TRBJ1-4,-,CASSPLGTGIEKLFF,TGTGCCAGCTCACCACTTGGGACAGGAATTGAAAAACTGTTTTTT
TRBV28,TRBD1,TRBJ1-2,-,CASNAMDRAGYTF,TGTGCCAGCAACGCTATGGACAGGGCGGGCTACACCTTC
TRBV5-1,TRBD1,TRBJ1-2,-,CASRSDRAHYGYTF,TGCGCCAGCAGGTCGGACAGGGCCCACTATGGCTACACCTTC
TRBV19,TRBD1,TRBJ2-2,-,CASSSRTGGGTGELFF,TGTGCCAGTAGTTCAAGGACAGGGGGCGGTACCGGGGAGCTGTTTTTT
TRBV20-1,TRBD2,TRBJ2-7,once,CSASLGGSMDSYEQYF,TGCAGTGCTAGTCTGGGCGGGAGTATGGACTCGTACGAGCAGTACTTC
TRBV19,TRBD1,TRBJ2-7,-,CASSIKAGGTYEQYF,TGTGCCAGTAGTATAAAGGCAGGGGGAACCTACGAGCAGTACTTC
TRBV10-3,TRBD1,TRBJ2-3,-,CAISGQASTDTQYF,TGTGCCATCTCAGGACAGGCTAGCACAGATACGCAGTATTTT
TRBV19,TRBD1,TRBJ2-7,-,CASSVQGAHSYEQYF,TGTGCCAGTAGCGTCCAGGGGGCACACTCCTACGAGCAGTACTTC
TRBV7-2,-,TRBJ2-7,-,CASSLESGLSYEQYF,TGTGCCAGCAGCTTAGAAAGCGGCTTATCCTACGAGCAGTACTTC
TRBV5-1,TRBD2,TRBJ2-1,once,CASSLGLAGGNEQFF,TGCGCCAGCAGCTTGGGACTAGCGGGAGGGAATGAGCAGTTCTTC
TRBV12-3/TRBV12-4,-,TRBJ1-2,-,CASSLNYGYTF,TGTGCCAGCAGTCTTAACTATGGCTACACCTTC
TRBV6-5,TRBD1,TRBJ1-2,-,CASEGQGPYGYTF,TGTGCCAGCGAAGGACAGGGACCCTATGGCTACACCTTC
TRBV6-1,TRBD2,TRBJ2-1,-,CASSEPSGRPYNEQFF,TGTGCCAGCAGTGAGCCTAGCGGGAGGCCCTACAATGAGCAGTTCTTC
TRBV28,TRBD1,TRBJ1-4,once,CASSLGQVNEKLFF,TGTGCCAGCAGCCTGGGACAGGTTAATGAAAAACTGTTTTTT
TRBV7-6,-,TRBJ1-1,-,CASSLRGGTEAFF,TGTGCCAGCAGCTTACGAGGGGGCACTGAAGCTTTCTTT
TRBV5-1,-,TRBJ2-5,once,CASSLDIRGGTQYF,TGCGCCAGCAGCTTGGATATCCGTGGCGGGACCCAGTACTTC
TRBV9,-,TRBJ2-1,-,CASSVARESYNEQFF,TGTGCCAGCAGCGTAGCCAGGGAATCCTACAATGAGCAGTTCTTC
TRBV6-9,-,TRBJ2-7,-,CACSPFRAYEQYF,TGTGCCTGCTCTCCCTTCCGCGCCTACGAGCAGTACTTC
TRBV9,-,TRBJ2-3,-,CASSYGQSSTDTQYF,TGTGCCAGCAGCTACGGACAGAGTAGCACAGATACGCAGTATTTT
TRBV25-1,TRBD1,TRBJ2-2,-,CASSETGTVNTGELFF,TGTGCCAGCAGTGAAACCGGGACAGTCAACACCGGGGAGCTGTTTTTT
TRBV7-3,-,TRBJ2-3,-,CASSPQVFPDTQYF,TGTGCCAGCAGCCCCCAGGTGTTCCCAGATACGCAGTATTTT
TRBV3-1/TRBV3-2,-,TRBJ1-4,-,CASSHSGFGREKLFF,TGTGCCAGCAGCCATTCAGGGTTCGGGAGAGAAAAACTGTTTTTT
TRBV27,TRBD2,TRBJ2-1,-,CASSPGLAGVNEQFF,TGTGCCAGCAGCCCCGGACTAGCGGGAGTTAATGAGCAGTTCTTC
TRBV29-1,TRBD1,TRBJ1-2,-,CSIPRGLRDGYTF,TGCAGCATCCCCAGGGGGCTGAGGGATGGCTACACCTTC
TRBV5-1,TRBD1,TRBJ1-2,-,CASSFGQGAVGYTF,TGCGCCAGCAGCTTTGGTCAGGGGGCCGTTGGCTACACCTTC
TRBV7-9,-,TRBJ1-3,-,CASSLEGSSGNTIYF,TGTGCCAGCAGCTTAGAGGGGTCCTCTGGAAACACCATATATTTT
TRBV12-3/TRBV12-4,-,TRBJ1-2,once,CASSPLSRASYTF,TGTGCCAGCAGCCCCCTCAGCAGGGCGAGCTACACCTTC
TRBV6-5,-,TRBJ1-2,-,CASSYRGAFGYTF,TGTGCCAGCAGTTACCGGGGGGCTTTTGGCTACACCTTC
TRBV15,-,TRBJ1-3,-,CATSRDRVPKNTIYF,TGTGCCACCAGCAGAGACAGGGTGCCTAAAAACACCATATATTTT
TRBV9,-,TRBJ1-1,-,CASSVSSGGDGAFF,TGTGCCAGCAGCGTGTCGTCGGGGGGCGACGGAGCTTTCTTT
TRBV28,TRBD1,TRBJ2-7,-,CASGTGSYEQYF,TGTGCCAGCGGGACAGGGTCCTACGAGCAGTACTTC
TRBV25-1,TRBD1,TRBJ1-1,-,CASSGLGTGGYGTEAFF,TGTGCCAGCAGTGGCCTTGGGACAGGGGGCTATGGCACTGAAGCTTTCTTT
TRBV3-1/TRBV3-2,-,TRBJ2-7,-,CASSQAVVAPYEQYF,TGTGCCAGCAGCCAAGCGGTGGTAGCCCCGTACGAGCAGTACTTC
TRBV25-1,-,TRBJ1-2,few,CASSEWVGGNGYTF,TGTGCCAGCAGTGAGTGGGTGGGAGGCAATGGCTACACCTTC
TRBV2,-,TRBJ2-7,once,CASTRDEQYF,TGTGCCAGCACGAGGGACGAGCAGTACTTC
TRBV5-5,TRBD1,TRBJ1-4,once,CASSFDLQGGTEKLFF,TGTGCCAGCAGCTTCGACCTACAGGGGGGTACTGAAAAACTGTTTTTT
TRBV7-8,TRBD2,TRBJ2-2,-,CASSLVVLAGNTGELFF,TGTGCCAGCAGCTTAGTGGTCTTAGCGGGAAACACCGGGGAGCTGTTTTTT
TRBV3-1/TRBV3-2,-,TRBJ1-2,-,CASSPEGSAFYGYTF,TGTGCCAGCAGCCCGGAGGGCAGCGCCTTCTATGGCTACACCTTC
TRBV19,TRBD2,TRBJ2-3,-,CASSTNKAGETLF,TGTGCCAGTAGCACTAACAAGGCGGGGGAGACCCTTTTT
TRBV30,-,TRBJ1-2,-,CAWMVEVGYTF,TGTGCCTGGATGGTGGAGGTTGGCTACACCTTC
TRBV2,TRBD1,TRBJ1-5,-,CASSEDRGSNQPQHF,TGTGCCAGCAGTGAGGACAGGGGGTCGAATCAGCCCCAGCATTTT
TRBV12-3/TRBV12-4,-,TRBJ1-2,-,CASSPGGTAGYTF,TGTGCCAGCAGTCCGGGGGGGACGGCCGGCTACACCTTC